The 9 T cell receptor beta chains below were found in one sample sequenced in a study of patients and donors after allogeneic stem cell transplantation. From the RT-PCR reads, TCRdb called clonotypes with MiXCR, one entry per CDR3 protein. The sample lists 390,000 or so distinct CDR3 sequences; more than 15% were seen once. The sample consisted of blood, either unsorted or a sorted T cell fraction (not recorded which). The source of these receptors is a human donor who was either an allogeneic HSCT recipient or a stem cell or donor lymphocyte infusion donor (not recorded which). It is not recorded whose cells these are; they may come from a transplant donor.

V and J are TRBV2 and TRBJ2-3; 7 nucleotides line up with TRBD2. Germline V gene data show CDR1 as SNHLY and CDR2 as FYNNEI. The CDR3 sequence is 14 residues long. The V and J ends lost 1 base and 4 bases, in that order; junction bases with no gene match: 2. The CDR3 sequence: CASSEGTRADTQYF. CDR3 bases: TGTGCCAGCAGTGAAGGGACTAGGGCAGATACGCAGTATTTT.

The CDR3 spells CASSLGGSVWNEQFF. CDR3 DNA sequence: TGCGCCAGCAGCTTGGGCGGGAGTGTGTGGAATGAGCAGTTCTTC. This chain joins TRBV5-1 and TRBJ2-1, with 7 bases that match TRBD2. The CDR3 length is 15 residues. V was pared by 0 bases and J by 7 bases, with 7 bases of the junction left unmatched. Germline loops: CDR1 SGHRS, CDR2 YFSETQ.

This clonotype appeared a few times. The chain has TRBV7-6 and TRBJ1-1; the D gene is possibly TRBD1 (5 bases). CDR1 and CDR2 (germline): SGHVS, FNYEAQ. The CDR3 runs 14 residues. Trimming took off 5 bases at V and 4 bases at J, with 14 bases between the two ends. The CDR3 here is CASSQGQGRTEAFF. CDR3 bases: TGTGCCAGCAGCCAAGGGCAGGGACGCACTGAAGCTTTCTTT.

This clonotype was counted between two and nine times. The chain recombines TRBV30 with TRBJ2-1, with D perhaps assigned TRBD1 or TRBD2 (5 bases each). V lost 1 base and J lost 4, with 11 bases in between. CDR1 and CDR2 (germline): GTSNPN, SVGIG (reference sequence). The CDR3 totals 14 residues. The CDR3 loop is CAWSEVGGYNEQFF. As DNA, the CDR3 is TGTGCCTGGAGTGAGGTTGGGGGTTACAATGAGCAGTTCTTC.

This clonotype was recorded many times. The J gene is TRBJ2-3, the V gene TRBV24-1, with 7 positions matching TRBD1. The CDR3 loop spans 15 amino acids. The germline V gene encodes CDR1 KGHDR and CDR2 SFDVKD. V trimming: 1 base; J trimming: 5 bases; junction bases outside the gene matches: 5. In nucleotides, the CDR3 is TGTGCCACCAGTGATTTCACAGGGGCGAGAGATACGCAGTATTTT. Translating gives CATSDFTGARDTQYF.

This clonotype turned up a few times. V gene TRBV7-2 combines with J gene TRBJ1-2; D remains ambiguous. The CDR3 extends over 14 amino acids. Germline values: CDR1 SGHTA, CDR2 FQGNSA. Trimming stripped 0 bases from V and 5 bases from J, with 10 bases between. CDR3 loop: CASSLAPGSYGYTF. CDR3 nucleotides: TGTGCCAGCAGCTTAGCACCGGGCTCTTATGGCTACACCTTC.

This sequence joins TRBV5-1 and TRBJ1-1; 10 bases agree with TRBD1. The CDR3 sequence is 15 residues long. J gave up 3 bases and V 0 bases, and 2 bases lay outside the gene matches. Germline V gives CDR1 SGHRS, CDR2 YFSETQ. The CDR3 DNA sequence: TGCGCCAGCAGCTTGGGACAGGGGGCGGACACTGAAGCTTTCTTT. Its translation is CASSLGQGADTEAFF. Based on the CDR3 plus reference TRBV5-1 and TRBJ1-1, the full variable domain is KAGVTQTPRYLIKTRGQQVTLSCSPISGHRSVSWYQQTPGQGLQFLFEYFSETQRNKGNFPGRFSGRQFSNSRSEMNVSTLELGDSALYLCASSLGQGADTEAFFGQGTRLTVV.

The V call is TRBV12-3 or TRBV12-4, the J call TRBJ2-2; D gene ambiguous. The CDR3 is made up of 17 amino acids. V shed 6 bases and J shed 0 bases, with 17 bases lying between them. The CDR3 DNA follows: TGTGCCAGCAGAATACGGGCAGGCCCCTCGAACACCGGGGAGCTGTTTTTT. It is translated as CASRIRAGPSNTGELFF.

There are many counts of this clonotype. J is TRBJ2-7 and V is TRBV12-3 or TRBV12-4, with 7 nucleotides matching TRBD1. Trimming cost V 3 bases and J 0 bases; bases outside gene matches: 8. CDR3 length: 16 amino acids. The CDR3 here is CASSFPPGQHSYEQYF. The CDR3 nucleotides read TGTGCCAGCAGTTTTCCTCCGGGACAGCACTCCTACGAGCAGTACTTC.